These 20 T cell receptor beta chains were sequenced from one sample in a study of response to subunit inactivated influenza vaccine. TCRdb analysed the RT-PCR reads with MiXCR anew, one entry per CDR3 protein. The sample has 300,000 to 350,000 distinct CDR3 sequences; around a fifth are singletons. This sample comprised PBMCs from blood, obtained around 22 months after vaccination. These receptors were obtained from a man aged 50 to 69 who received an inactivated influenza vaccine.

This clonotype was seen more than once but under ten times. V usage is TRBV6-1 and J usage is TRBJ1-5; D is possibly TRBD1 (5 bases). The CDR3 is made up of 13 amino acids. The V end lost 9 bases, the J end lost 2 bases, and 11 bases lay between the germline ends. Germline CDR1 is MNHNS and CDR2 is SASEGT. As DNA, the CDR3 is TGTGCCAGTAGACAGAACGGCAATCAGCCCCAGCATTTT. The encoded protein is CASRQNGNQPQHF.

This clonotype was recorded a few times. The chain combines TRBV27 with TRBJ1-5; TRBD1 is a possible D gene (6 bases). This CDR3 region has 15 residues. Germline CDR1 MNHEY, CDR2 SMNVEV (reference sequence). Trimming removed 5 bases from V and 7 bases from J, with 18 bases in between. The CDR3 loop is CASSPVQGGNQPQHF. CDR3 DNA: TGTGCCAGCAGTCCTGTACAGGGCGGGAACCAGCCCCAGCATTTT.

This clonotype has only a few counts. The chain employs TRBV7-9 and TRBJ1-2; 11 positions agree with TRBD1. Germline-derived CDR1 and CDR2 are SEHNR and FQNEAQ (reference sequence). The CDR3 is 17 residues long. The ends lost 5 bases at V and 8 bases at J; junction bases unmatched: 16. CDR3 region: CASSPRTGGASFKGYTF. The CDR3 DNA is TGTGCCAGCAGCCCCCGGACAGGGGGCGCTTCCTTCAAGGGCTACACCTTC.

The chain is built from TRBV11-2 and TRBJ2-3; 7 positions match TRBD2. The CDR3 extends over 16 amino acids. Germline V CDR1 and CDR2: SGHAT, FQNNGV. V trimming: 5 bases; J trimming: 6 bases; junction bases outside the gene matches: 14. The DNA of the CDR3 is TGTGCCAGCAGCCAGGGACTCAGCGGGACTCTGGATACGCAGTATTTT. It yields the protein CASSQGLSGTLDTQYF.

This clonotype has just a few counts. The chain joins TRBV5-1 to TRBJ2-7; 7 nucleotides agree with TRBD2. Per the germline V gene, CDR1 is SGHRS and CDR2 is YFSETQ. The J segment lost 5 bases and the V segment lost 5 bases, leaving 16 bases of the junction unmatched. The CDR3 has 16 amino acids. The CDR3 spells CASSPLWRGSVNEQYF. The CDR3 DNA follows: TGCGCCAGCAGTCCGCTCTGGCGGGGGTCCGTCAACGAGCAGTACTTC.

This chain links TRBV19 with TRBJ2-1; a weak D match, TRBD2 (6 bases). CDR3 length equals 17 residues. Per germline, CDR1 LNHDA and CDR2 SQIVND (reference sequence). V lost 3 bases, J lost 2 bases, and 17 bases lay in between. The CDR3 loop is CASSIRRAGQAYNEQFF. The CDR3 DNA is TGTGCCAGTAGTATTAGGAGGGCGGGGCAGGCCTACAATGAGCAGTTCTTC.

The chain is built from TRBV10-3 and TRBJ2-3, with 8 bases aligning to TRBD1. CDR3 length equals 13 residues. CDR1 and CDR2 (germline): ENHRY, SYGVKD. The V gene end was trimmed by 7 bases and the J gene end by 2 bases; junction bases not matched to a gene: 2. Here the CDR3 DNA reads TGTGCCATCATGGGACAGGACACAGATACGCAGTATTTT. It specifies CAIMGQDTDTQYF.

This clonotype was seen at least ten times. The V and J genes are TRBV29-1 and TRBJ1-1; D call uncertain. Trimming pared 7 bases from V and 7 bases from J, leaving 13 bases between. This CDR3 contains 11 residues. Looked up from germline, CDR1 is SQVTM and CDR2 is ANQGSEA. CDR3 amino acids: CSAGRAFEAFF. CDR3 nucleotides: TGCAGCGCCGGGCGCGCCTTTGAAGCTTTCTTT.

V usage is TRBV20-1 and J usage is TRBJ1-1, with TRBD1 matching 7 bases. The CDR3 is 13 amino acids. V trimming: 4 bases; J trimming: 10 bases; junction bases outside the gene matches: 12. Germline CDR1 and CDR2: DFQATT and SNEGSKA (reference sequence). CDR3 amino acids: CSAIDRVIRGAFF. CDR3 sequence (DNA): TGCAGTGCTATAGACAGGGTTATTCGAGGAGCTTTCTTT.

The rearrangement uses TRBV4-2 and TRBJ2-3, with D perhaps given as TRBD1 or TRBD2 (5 bases each). The CDR3 extends over 12 amino acids. The V end lost 4 bases, the J end lost 8 bases, and 10 bases lay between the germline ends. CDR1 LGHNA and CDR2 YNFKEQ come from the germline V gene. CDR3 in DNA: TGTGCCAGCAGCCCGACTGGGGGTACGCAGTATTTT. Translating gives CASSPTGGTQYF.

The chain joins TRBV6-5 to TRBJ1-6; D not resolved. V lost 0 bases and J 5 bases, leaving 2 bases between the germline ends. The V gene's germline CDR1 is MNHEY and CDR2 SVGAGI. The CDR3 contains 13 residues. The CDR3 sequence: CASSYSDNSPLHF. Written as DNA, the CDR3 is TGTGCCAGCAGTTACTCTGATAATTCACCCCTCCACTTT.

This chain joins TRBV20-1 and TRBJ1-5; TRBD1 might be the D (5 bases). The CDR3 spans 16 residues. Between the trimmed V and J ends, which lost 1 base and 2 bases, there was a span of 15 bases. The V gene's germline CDR1 is DFQATT and CDR2 SNEGSKA (reference sequence). Here the CDR3 reads CSARGPRGLGNQPQHF. DNA of the CDR3: TGCAGTGCTAGAGGACCCCGGGGCCTGGGCAATCAGCCCCAGCATTTT.

The chain has TRBV5-1 and TRBJ2-3; TRBD1 aligns across 9 bases. The CDR3 runs 14 residues. V was clipped by 7 bases and J by 4 bases; unmatched bases: 7. The germline V gene has CDR1 SGHRS and CDR2 YFSETQ. The CDR3, as DNA: TGCGCCAGCTTTAGACAGGGGGGAGCAGATACGCAGTATTTT. It encodes CASFRQGGADTQYF. Variable domain in full (rest from reference TRBV5-1 and TRBJ2-3): KAGVTQTPRYLIKTRGQQVTLSCSPISGHRSVSWYQQTPGQGLQFLFEYFSETQRNKGNFPGRFSGRQFSNSRSEMNVSTLELGDSALYLCASFRQGGADTQYFGPGTRLTVL.

This sequence joins TRBV4-2 and TRBJ1-5; unclear D gene. This CDR3 comprises 15 residues. Trimming left V 0 bases short and J 3 bases short, with 9 bases between. Germline values: CDR1 LGHNA, CDR2 YNFKEQ. The CDR3 coding sequence is TGTGCCAGCAGCCAAGATCACAGCTACAATCAGCCCCAGCATTTT. It translates to CASSQDHSYNQPQHF.

The V call is TRBV30, the J call TRBJ1-1, with D perhaps TRBD1 (5 bases). The ends were cut back, 3 bases at V and 1 base at J, with 12 bases in the middle. The CDR3 loop spans 14 amino acids. The germline CDR1 and CDR2 sequences are GTSNPN and SVGIG (reference sequence). Written as DNA, the CDR3 is TGTGCCTGGAGAAGGGCAGGGCCGAACACTGAAGCTTTCTTT. Residues: CAWRRAGPNTEAFF.

This clonotype occurred many times. V usage is TRBV5-4 and J usage is TRBJ1-2; 8 nucleotides align to TRBD1. Trimming took 0 bases from V and 0 from J; bases not matched to a gene: 4. Looked up from germline, CDR1 is SGHNT and CDR2 is YYREEE (reference sequence). The CDR3 extends over 16 amino acids. CDR3 nucleotides: TGTGCCAGCAGCTTGGCGACAGGGGATCCTAACTATGGCTACACCTTC. This gives the protein CASSLATGDPNYGYTF.

The rearrangement joins TRBV5-8 to TRBJ1-2; D is unclear. Germline assignment: CDR1 SGHTS and CDR2 YDEGEE. The CDR3 totals 14 residues. Trimming took 0 bases from V and 4 from J, leaving 10 bases between them. The CDR3 loop is CASSLVQALYGYTF. For the CDR3, the DNA is TGTGCCAGCAGCTTGGTCCAGGCTCTCTATGGCTACACCTTC.

The genes are TRBV12-3 or TRBV12-4 and TRBJ2-5; either TRBD1 or TRBD2 may supply D (6 bases each). Between the trimmed V and J ends, which lost 6 bases and 5 bases, there was a span of 16 bases. This CDR3 is 14 amino acids long. CDR3 sequence reads: CASSLGGSGETQYF. Here the CDR3 DNA reads TGTGCCAGCAGCCTAGGGGGGAGTGGCGAGACCCAGTACTTC.

Ten or more counts support this clonotype. Here the CDR3 reads CASSPRSDGYTF. In nucleotides, the CDR3 is TGTGCCAGCAGCCCCCGGTCCGACGGCTACACCTTC. The gene calls are TRBV12-3 or TRBV12-4 and TRBJ1-2; D is uncertain. Deletions cut 6 bases from V and 8 bases from J, with 13 bases between. The length of the CDR3 is 12 residues.

This chain joins TRBV20-1 and TRBJ2-3; perhaps TRBD2 as D (7 bases). The germline V gene encodes CDR1 DFQATT and CDR2 SNEGSKA (reference sequence). Trimming stripped 1 base from V and 0 bases from J, with 11 bases between. The CDR3 consists of 15 residues. The CDR3 here is CSARGGGTSTDTQYF. In DNA, the CDR3 is TGCAGTGCTAGAGGGGGGGGCACAAGCACAGATACGCAGTATTTT.